This is a list of T cell receptor beta chains from one sample in a study of shared clonotypes between healthy human individuals. Generated by immunoSEQ multiplex PCR, the TCRdb table keeps only in-frame clones and is missing some. The data contain about 2.5 million clones, roughly 92% of them singletons. Material for sequencing was naive CD4+ T cells from PBMCs. Source of these receptors: a man younger than 30 in good health. Some clones in this sample may be carry-over from other donors' samples. CDR3s include the opening cysteine and the closing phenylalanine or tryptophan. The order of the fields is J gene, clone size, D gene, CDR3 length, V gene, CDR3 protein, CDR3 DNA. D genes are given only for firm matches. Clone size is shown for a subset of rows, as once, few, many or a class of expanded clone.

>TRBJ2-2|NA|TRBD1|16|TRBV9
CASSAMKQGALGELFF
TGTGCCAGCAGCGCGATGAAACAGGGGGCCCTCGGGGAGCTGTTTTTT
>TRBJ2-1|NA|TRBD2|16|TRBV28
CASSLGGLAGANEQFF
TGTGCCAGCAGTTTAGGGGGACTAGCGGGTGCGAATGAGCAGTTCTTC
>TRBJ1-2|NA|NA|12|TRBV18
CASSTGGYGYTF
TGTGCCAGCTCAACGGGGGGCTATGGCTACACCTTC
>TRBJ2-7|NA|NA|12|TRBV18
CASSPSSYEQYF
TGTGCCAGCTCGCCCAGCTCCTACGAGCAGTACTTC
>TRBJ2-3|NA|NA|13|TRBV14
CASSQPIADTQYF
TGTGCCAGCAGCCAGCCTATTGCAGATACGCAGTATTTT
>TRBJ2-1|once|NA|13|TRBV5-4
CASSETDWGEQFF
TGTGCCAGCAGCGAGACGGACTGGGGTGAGCAGTTCTTC
>TRBJ1-2|once|NA|14|TRBV6-4
CASSESWGNYGYTF
TGTGCCAGCAGTGAATCTTGGGGAAACTATGGCTACACCTTC
>TRBJ2-7|NA|TRBD1|13|TRBV6-5
CASRMPGGYEQYF
TGTGCCAGCAGGATGCCAGGGGGCTACGAGCAGTACTTC
>TRBJ2-3|NA|TRBD2|15|TRBV18
CASSQLAGAADTQYF
TGTGCCAGCTCCCAACTAGCGGGAGCGGCCGATACGCAGTATTTT
>TRBJ2-5|NA|NA|11|TRBV20-1
CSAESGETQYF
TGCAGTGCGGAGTCGGGAGAGACCCAGTACTTC